The 6 T cell receptor beta chains below were found in one sample sequenced in a study of blood T cell repertoires in COVID-19 (TCRdb year 2020). Libraries were prepared through the immunoSEQ multiplex PCR assay. Entries here come from immuneACCESS through TCRdb and include only in-frame sequences with V and J called. Some clones fail to appear in such tables; in the studies checked, an unresolved V gene covers under half of the shortfall, and the cause of the remainder is unknown. The sample includes about 250,000 clones, with around four fifths observed a single time. Of the sample, approximately 5.9% falls within the top ten clones. Material for sequencing was peripheral blood. These receptors were taken from a man older than 75 with acute or convalescent COVID-19.

The chain employs TRBV7-8 and TRBJ1-2; 10 bases agree with TRBD1. J was trimmed by 4 bases and V by 1 base; bases with no gene match: 3. Germline assignment: CDR1 SGHVS and CDR2 FQNEAQ. The CDR3 covers 15 residues. As DNA, the CDR3 is TGTGCCAGCAGCTTAGGACAGGGGGCCCCCTATGGCTACACCTTC. Its protein product is CASSLGQGAPYGYTF.

The chain joins TRBV6-5 to TRBJ1-3; the match to TRBD1 covers 7 bases. Germline values: CDR1 MNHEY, CDR2 SVGAGI. This CDR3 has 14 amino acids. V shed 6 bases and J 2 bases; nucleotides not matched to a gene: 4. In DNA form, the CDR3 reads TGTGCCAGCAGGGAGACAGGGCCTGGAAACACCATATATTTT. This codes for CASRETGPGNTIYF.

V usage is TRBV3-1 (or the pseudogene TRBV3-2) and J usage is TRBJ2-7, with 7 bases identical to TRBD1. The length of the CDR3 is 13 residues. CDR1 is LGHDT and CDR2 is YNNKEL in the germline V gene (reference sequence). J lost 5 bases, V lost 4 bases, and 5 bases had no gene match. The CDR3 region has the DNA TGTGCCAGCAGCCCCGACAGGGACCACGAGCAGTACTTC. It yields the protein CASSPDRDHEQYF.

The CDR3 protein is CASSPQRLGTGELFF. The CDR3 nucleotides are TGTGCCAGCAGCCCGCAGAGACTCGGCACCGGGGAGCTGTTTTTT. V and J are TRBV7-9 and TRBJ2-2; unclear D gene. Germline CDR1 is SEHNR and CDR2 is FQNEAQ (reference sequence). Trimming removed 5 bases at V and 4 bases at J, with 14 bases between. The CDR3 runs to 15 residues.

The chain links TRBV27 to TRBJ1-6; 7 bases match TRBD1. Germline CDR1 and CDR2: MNHEY and SMNVEV (reference sequence). This CDR3 is built from 16 residues. V lost 3 bases, J lost 5 bases, and 7 bases stayed unmatched. CDR3 sequence reads: CASSLRGRPHNSPLHF. The CDR3 DNA reads as TGTGCCAGCAGTTTGAGGGGGCGGCCCCATAATTCACCCCTCCACTTT.

This rearrangement joins TRBV7-2 to TRBJ1-5; D gene unclear. The germline gives CDR1 SGHTA, CDR2 FQGNSA. CDR3 size: 15 residues. The germline V and J ends were trimmed by 1 base and 4 bases, with 11 bases remaining between them. The DNA of the CDR3 is TGTGCCAGCAGCTTAGTTGGTGGCGGGAATCAGCCCCAGCATTTT. It codes for CASSLVGGGNQPQHF.